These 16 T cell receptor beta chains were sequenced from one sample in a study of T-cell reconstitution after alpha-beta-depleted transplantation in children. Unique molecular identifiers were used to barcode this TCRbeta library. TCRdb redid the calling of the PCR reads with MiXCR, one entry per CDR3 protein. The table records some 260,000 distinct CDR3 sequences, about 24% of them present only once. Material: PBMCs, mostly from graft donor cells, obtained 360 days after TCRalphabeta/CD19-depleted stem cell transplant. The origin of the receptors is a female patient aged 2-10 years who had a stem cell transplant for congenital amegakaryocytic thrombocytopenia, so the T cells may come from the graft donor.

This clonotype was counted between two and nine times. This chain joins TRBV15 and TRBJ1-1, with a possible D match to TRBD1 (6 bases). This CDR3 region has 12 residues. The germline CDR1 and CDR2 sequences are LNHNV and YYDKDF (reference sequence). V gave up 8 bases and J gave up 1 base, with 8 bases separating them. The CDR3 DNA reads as TGTGCCACCGGACAGCCGAACACTGAAGCTTTCTTT. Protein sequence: CATGQPNTEAFF.

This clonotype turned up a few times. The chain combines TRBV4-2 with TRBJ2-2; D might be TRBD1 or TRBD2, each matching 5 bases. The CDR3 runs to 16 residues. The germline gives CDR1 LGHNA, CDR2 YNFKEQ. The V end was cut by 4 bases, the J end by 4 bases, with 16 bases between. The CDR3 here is CASSLIRGASTGELFF. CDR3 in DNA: TGTGCCAGCAGCCTTATCCGAGGGGCGAGCACCGGGGAGCTGTTTTTT.

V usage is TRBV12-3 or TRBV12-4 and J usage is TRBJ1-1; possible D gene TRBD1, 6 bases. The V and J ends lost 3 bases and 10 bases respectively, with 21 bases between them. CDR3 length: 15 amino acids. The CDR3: CASSFNRAVLRGAFF. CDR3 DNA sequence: TGTGCCAGCAGTTTCAACAGGGCTGTACTCCGCGGAGCTTTCTTT.

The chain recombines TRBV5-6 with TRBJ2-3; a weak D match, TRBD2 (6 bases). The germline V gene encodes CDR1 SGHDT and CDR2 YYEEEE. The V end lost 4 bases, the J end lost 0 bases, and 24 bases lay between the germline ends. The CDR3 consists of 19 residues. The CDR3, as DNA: TGTGCCAGCAGCCCCCGGCGAAAGGTTAGCGGCACCAGCACAGATACGCAGTATTTT. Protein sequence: CASSPRRKVSGTSTDTQYF.

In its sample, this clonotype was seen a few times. The CDR3 coding sequence is TGTGCCAGCAGAAGGCGGGGCAGGGACTATGGCTACACCTTC. Its protein product is CASRRRGRDYGYTF. This chain uses TRBV12-3 or TRBV12-4 with TRBJ1-2, with D perhaps TRBD1 (5 bases). Trimming removed 6 bases at V and 3 bases at J, with 14 bases between. CDR3 size: 14 residues.

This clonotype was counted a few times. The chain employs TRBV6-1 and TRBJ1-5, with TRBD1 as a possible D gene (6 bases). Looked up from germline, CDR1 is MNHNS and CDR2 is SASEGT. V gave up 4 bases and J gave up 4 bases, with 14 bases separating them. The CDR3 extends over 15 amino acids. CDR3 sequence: CASSGLTGVNQPQHF. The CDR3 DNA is TGTGCCAGCAGTGGGCTGACAGGAGTGAATCAGCCCCAGCATTTT.

CDR3 sequence: CASSFAGRETQYF. As DNA, the CDR3 is TGTGCCAGCAGTTTCGCGGGCAGAGAGACCCAGTACTTC. The rearrangement joins TRBV12-3 or TRBV12-4 to TRBJ2-5; possible D gene TRBD2, 5 bases. Trimming pared 3 bases from V and 4 bases from J, leaving 9 bases between. The CDR3 is 13 amino acids.

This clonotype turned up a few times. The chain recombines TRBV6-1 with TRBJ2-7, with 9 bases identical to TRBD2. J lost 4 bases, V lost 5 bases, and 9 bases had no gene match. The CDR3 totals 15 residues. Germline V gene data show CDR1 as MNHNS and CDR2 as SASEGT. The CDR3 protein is CASSPLAGELYEQYF. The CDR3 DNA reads TGTGCCAGCAGTCCCTTAGCGGGGGAGCTTTACGAGCAGTACTTC.

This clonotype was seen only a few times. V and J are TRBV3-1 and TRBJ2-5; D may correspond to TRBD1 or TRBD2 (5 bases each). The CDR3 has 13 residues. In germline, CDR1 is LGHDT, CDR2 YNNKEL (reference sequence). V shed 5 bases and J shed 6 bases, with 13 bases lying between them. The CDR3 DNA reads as TGTGCCAGCAGCTTCGGGACCCCAAAGACCCAGTACTTC. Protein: CASSFGTPKTQYF.

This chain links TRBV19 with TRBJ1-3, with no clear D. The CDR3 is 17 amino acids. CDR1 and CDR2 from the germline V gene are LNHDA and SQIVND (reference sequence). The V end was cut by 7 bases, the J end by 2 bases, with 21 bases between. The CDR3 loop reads CASNQPWGTGPGNTIYF. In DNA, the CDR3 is TGTGCCAGTAACCAACCCTGGGGAACGGGTCCTGGAAACACCATATATTTT.

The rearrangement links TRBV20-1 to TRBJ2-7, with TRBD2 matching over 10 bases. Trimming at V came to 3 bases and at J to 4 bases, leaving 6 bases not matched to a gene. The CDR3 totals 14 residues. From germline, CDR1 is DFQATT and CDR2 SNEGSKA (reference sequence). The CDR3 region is CSASLAGVGYEQYF. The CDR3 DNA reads TGCAGTGCTAGTCTAGCGGGAGTTGGATACGAGCAGTACTTC.

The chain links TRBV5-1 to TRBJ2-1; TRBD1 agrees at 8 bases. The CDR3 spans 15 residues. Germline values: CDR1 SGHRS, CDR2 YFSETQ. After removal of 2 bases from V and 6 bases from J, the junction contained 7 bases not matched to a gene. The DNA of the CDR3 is TGCGCCAGCAGCTTAGGACAGGGTAGCTCCAATGAGCAGTTCTTC. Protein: CASSLGQGSSNEQFF. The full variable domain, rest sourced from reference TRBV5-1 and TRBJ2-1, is KAGVTQTPRYLIKTRGQQVTLSCSPISGHRSVSWYQQTPGQGLQFLFEYFSETQRNKGNFPGRFSGRQFSNSRSEMNVSTLELGDSALYLCASSLGQGSSNEQFFGPGTRLTVL.

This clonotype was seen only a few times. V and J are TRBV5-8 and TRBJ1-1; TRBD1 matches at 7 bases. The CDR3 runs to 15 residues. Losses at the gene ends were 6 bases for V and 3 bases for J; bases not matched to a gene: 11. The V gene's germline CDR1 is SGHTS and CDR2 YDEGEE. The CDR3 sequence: CASTPGVTGDTEAFF. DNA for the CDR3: TGTGCCAGCACCCCGGGCGTCACAGGGGACACTGAAGCTTTCTTT.

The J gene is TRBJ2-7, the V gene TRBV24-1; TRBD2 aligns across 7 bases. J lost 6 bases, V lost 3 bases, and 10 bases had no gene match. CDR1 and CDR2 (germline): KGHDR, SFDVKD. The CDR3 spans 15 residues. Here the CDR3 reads CATSDKRGRGGEQYF. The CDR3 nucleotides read TGTGCCACCAGTGATAAGCGGGGACGGGGCGGCGAGCAGTACTTC.

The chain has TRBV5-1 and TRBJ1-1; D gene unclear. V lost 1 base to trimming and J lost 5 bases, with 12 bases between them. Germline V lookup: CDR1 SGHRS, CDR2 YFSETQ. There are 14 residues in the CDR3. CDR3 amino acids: CASSLWSDGTEAFF. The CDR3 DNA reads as TGCGCCAGCAGCTTGTGGTCCGACGGGACTGAAGCTTTCTTT.

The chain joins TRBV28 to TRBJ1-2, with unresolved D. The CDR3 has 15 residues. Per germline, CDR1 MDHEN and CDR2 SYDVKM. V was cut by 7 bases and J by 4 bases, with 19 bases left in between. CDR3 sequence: CASTYGPSPLYGYTF. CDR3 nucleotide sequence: TGTGCCAGCACCTACGGACCGTCACCCCTCTATGGCTACACCTTC.